The present T cell receptor beta chain was sequenced within a study of cytomegalovirus exposure and HLA in healthy donors. The germline V gene encodes CDR1 MDHEN and CDR2 SYDVKM. The CDR3 loop spans 14 amino acids. Deletions cut 5 bases from V and 2 bases from J, with 12 bases between. Primers for the PCR totalled 60 Vbeta and 13 Jbeta. Repertoires were generated with immunoSEQ multiplex PCR, while TCRdb's copy carries only in-frame clones and drops some. The sample totals tens of thousands of clones; its top ten clones hold 11%. General study points: Most TCR sequences proved rare, with some public TCRs found in many donors. Later on, an analysis tied 18,000 or so TCR beta sequences to HLA alleles at 0.05 false discovery rate. The likely origin of a cluster of highly shared sequence variants was a sequencing artifact. Cytomegalovirus association was assigned to around 150 TCR beta chains.

About this clone itself: The antigen remains unidentified.

This chain uses TRBV28 with TRBJ2-5, with a possible D match to TRBD1 (6 bases). The TCR sequence derives from a woman aged 50 to 65 in good health and CMV-seropositive. Sequencing was performed on PBMCs. DNA of the CDR3: TGTGCCAGCAGTCTGGGGACACATCAAGAGACCCAGTACTTC. Translation: CASSLGTHQETQYF.